Below are 18 T cell receptor beta chains sequenced from a single sample in a study of blood T cell repertoires in COVID-19. Using immunoSEQ multiplex PCR, the repertoire was profiled, and TCRdb retains in-frame clones only, with some absent. The sample shows 150,000 to 200,000 clones, 75% to 90% of them seen only once. Sequenced material: PBMCs or T cells enriched from blood (not recorded which). These receptors all come from a man in his forties or fifties who had recovered from COVID-19.

The count of this clone is one. This chain joins TRBV30 and TRBJ1-5; TRBD1 agrees at 10 bases. This CDR3 comprises 16 residues. Germline-derived CDR1 and CDR2 are GTSNPN and SVGIG (reference sequence). The V segment lost 2 bases and the J segment 7 bases; nucleotides outside the gene matches: 11. CDR3 region: CAWSPPGQGQWQPQHF. The CDR3 DNA is TGTGCCTGGAGTCCCCCGGGACAGGGGCAGTGGCAGCCCCAGCATTTT.

This clone was picked up one time. The chain employs TRBV27 and TRBJ1-1; D may be TRBD1 (6 bases). Germline V gene lookup returns CDR1 MNHEY and CDR2 SMNVEV (reference sequence). Deletions cut 3 bases from V and 7 bases from J, with 15 bases between. This CDR3 is 14 amino acids long. CDR3 in DNA: TGTGCCAGCAGTTTGACAGGAATGGGTAATGAAGCTTTCTTT. This codes for CASSLTGMGNEAFF.

This chain joins TRBV10-3 and TRBJ2-3, with D uncertain. The CDR3 spans 16 residues. Germline V gene sequence: CDR1 ENHRY, CDR2 SYGVKD. V lost 8 bases to trimming and J lost 0 bases, with 18 bases between them. The CDR3 sequence: CAISKPERTSTDTQYF. CDR3 DNA sequence: TGTGCCATCTCGAAGCCGGAGCGCACTAGCACAGATACGCAGTATTTT.

On this clone itself: At the DNA level, this CDR3 is encoded by other sequences in the same sample as well. CDR3 bases: TGCGCCAGCAGTGAAGAGGGGAACACTGAAGCTTTCTTT. Amino acid sequence: CASSEEGNTEAFF. The gene calls are TRBV10-1 and TRBJ1-1; D is unresolved. Germline V gene sequence: CDR1 WNHNN, CDR2 SYGVQD (reference sequence). Trimming removed 3 bases at V and 1 base at J, with 6 bases between. The CDR3 covers 13 residues.

This clone was found once. In DNA, the CDR3 is TGCGCCAGCAGCTTGACGCAGGGTGAAGCTTTCTTT. This translates into CASSLTQGEAFF. This chain links TRBV5-1 with TRBJ1-1; weak D call: TRBD1 (5 bases). V was cut by 1 base and J by 7 bases, with 8 bases left in between. This CDR3 region has 12 residues. Per the germline V gene, CDR1 is SGHRS and CDR2 is YFSETQ.

The gene calls are TRBV11-2 and TRBJ1-1; 7 bases line up with TRBD1. Germline V gene lookup returns CDR1 SGHAT and CDR2 FQNNGV. This CDR3 has 13 residues. Trimming cost V 5 bases and J 7 bases; bases outside gene matches: 7. Here the CDR3 reads CASSPRTGYEAFF. CDR3 DNA sequence: TGTGCCAGCAGCCCCCGGACAGGCTATGAAGCTTTCTTT.

As DNA, the CDR3 is TGCAGCTACACCGGGGGCTCCTACGAGCAGTACTTC. Protein sequence: CSYTGGSYEQYF. V and J are TRBV29-1 and TRBJ2-7, with D maybe TRBD2 (6 bases). This CDR3 is 12 amino acids long. CDR1 SQVTM and CDR2 ANQGSEA come from the germline V gene. Trimming shortened V by 8 bases and J by 0 bases, and 11 bases separated the two germline ends.

V gene TRBV27 combines with J gene TRBJ1-5, with D uncertain. This CDR3 has 13 amino acids. Germline CDR1 is MNHEY and CDR2 is SMNVEV (reference sequence). V lost 3 bases to trimming and J lost 10 bases, with 13 bases between them. The DNA for the CDR3 is TGTGCCAGCAGTTTCCACGGTCTAGATCCCCAGCATTTT. This encodes CASSFHGLDPQHF.

The chain recombines TRBV6-1 with TRBJ1-2; no definite D call. The CDR3 loop spans 15 amino acids. Germline V gene sequence: CDR1 MNHNS, CDR2 SASEGT. V was cut by 0 bases and J by 3 bases, with 11 bases left in between. This CDR3 reads CASSEASNSYYGYTF. For the CDR3, the DNA is TGTGCCAGCAGTGAAGCGTCTAACAGCTACTATGGCTACACCTTC.

The CDR3: CASSAQGQTEAFF. For the CDR3, the DNA is TGTGCCAGCAGTGCTCAGGGGCAGACTGAAGCTTTCTTT. V gene TRBV2 combines with J gene TRBJ1-1; D might be TRBD1 (6 bases). Germline loops: CDR1 SNHLY, CDR2 FYNNEI. The CDR3 sequence is 13 residues long. The V end lost 4 bases, the J end lost 5 bases, and 11 bases lay between the germline ends. Based on the CDR3 plus reference TRBV2 and TRBJ1-1, the full variable domain is EPEVTQTPSHQVTQMGQEVILRCVPISNHLYFYWYRQILGQKVEFLVSFYNNEISEKSEIFDDQFSVERPDGSNFTLKIRSTKLEDSAMYFCASSAQGQTEAFFGQGTRLTVV.

The chain couples TRBV24-1 to TRBJ2-7, with TRBD1 matching 8 bases. Germline-derived CDR1 and CDR2 are KGHDR and SFDVKD. Germline trimming cut 3 bases from V and 0 bases from J; bases unmatched to any gene: 9. CDR3 size: 17 residues. CDR3 sequence (DNA): TGTGCCACCAGTGATCCCAAACCGGGACAGGCCTCCTACGAGCAGTACTTC. Protein: CATSDPKPGQASYEQYF.

This clone was detected once. The V gene is TRBV29-1, the J gene TRBJ2-7; D gene unclear. The CDR3 is made up of 11 amino acids. Germline CDR1 is SQVTM and CDR2 is ANQGSEA. V dropped 2 bases and J dropped 3 bases, with 5 bases sitting between them. The CDR3 DNA sequence: TGCAGCGTTGAACACAGCTACGAGCAGTACTTC. Its translation: CSVEHSYEQYF.

The gene calls are TRBV19 and TRBJ1-4; D is perhaps TRBD1 (6 bases). The germline V gene has CDR1 LNHDA and CDR2 SQIVND (reference sequence). V was trimmed by 10 bases and J by 4 bases, leaving 16 bases between them. The CDR3 is 14 residues long. For the CDR3, the DNA is TGTGCCACCAGGGGAGGGGTCGATAATGAAAAACTGTTTTTT. It encodes CATRGGVDNEKLFF.

The chain is built from TRBV14 and TRBJ2-5, with D possibly matching TRBD1 (5 bases). The CDR3 is 14 amino acids. The germline CDR1 and CDR2 sequences are SGHDN and FVKESK. Trimming pared 1 base from V and 5 bases from J, leaving 11 bases between. The DNA for the CDR3 is TGTGCCAGCAGCCAAGGGGGCCTTCCGGAGACCCAGTACTTC. This translates into CASSQGGLPETQYF.

This chain connects TRBV24-1 to TRBJ2-1; 9 bases agree with TRBD2. Looked up from germline, CDR1 is KGHDR and CDR2 is SFDVKD. V lost 2 bases, J lost 0 bases, and 7 bases stayed unmatched. The CDR3 totals 18 residues. CDR3 DNA: TGTGCCACCAGTGATTCGTCCGCGGGAGGGTCCTCCTACAATGAGCAGTTCTTC. Its protein product is CATSDSSAGGSSYNEQFF.

V gene TRBV14 combines with J gene TRBJ1-1; 9 nucleotides align to TRBD1. Germline trimming cut 3 bases from V and 3 bases from J; bases unmatched to any gene: 8. Germline-derived CDR1 and CDR2 are SGHDN and FVKESK. This CDR3 region has 16 residues. This CDR3 is CASSHGTGRLHTEAFF. The CDR3 coding sequence is TGTGCCAGCAGCCATGGGACAGGGCGATTGCACACTGAAGCTTTCTTT.

CDR3 DNA sequence: TGCGCCAGCAGCCAAGATAGGTTTTGGGGACAGGGGAACTATGGCTACACCTTC. Its translation: CASSQDRFWGQGNYGYTF. This chain uses TRBV4-1 with TRBJ1-2; 10 bases line up with TRBD1. Per germline, CDR1 MGHRA and CDR2 YSYEKL. Unmatched junction bases numbered 9, after V lost 0 bases and J lost 2 bases. This CDR3 comprises 18 residues.

The chain combines TRBV6-5 with TRBJ1-2; possibly TRBD1 for D (6 bases). The CDR3 covers 15 residues. Trimming removed 3 bases at V and 2 bases at J, with 13 bases between. Germline loops: CDR1 MNHEY, CDR2 SVGAGI. CDR3 sequence: CASSYFWDINYGYTF. For the CDR3, the DNA is TGTGCCAGCAGTTATTTTTGGGACATCAACTATGGCTACACCTTC.